The clone carrying this T cell receptor beta chain came up a few times. Its target is unknown. The data originate from a study of T-cell memory formation after mild COVID-19. Study information: TCR clusters were largely donor specific. The study's findings and limits: Clones which contracted sat mainly in CM and EM if CD4+, and in EMRA if CD8+. The study found balanced CD4/CD8 in clones contracting day 15 to 85 and a CD4+ lean in later expanders.

The CDR3 runs 15 residues. V lost 7 bases to trimming and J lost 4 bases; unmatched junction nucleotides: 10. cDNA libraries for TCR alpha and TCR beta, carrying sample barcodes and UMIs, came from 5'RACE with constant-segment primers. TCRdb independently ran MiXCR on the 5' RACE reads; one entry per CDR3 protein. The sample lists under 450,000 distinct CDR3 sequences; about 22% were seen once. The sample taken for sequencing was PBMCs or a T cell subset sorted from them (not recorded which). This chain connects TRBV12-3 or TRBV12-4 to TRBJ1-2; TRBD1 matches at 9 bases. This clonotype originated in an adult woman who had mild COVID-19 (a few samples of this study predate the infection). Cell type and time point are not known. The CDR3 region is CASTSRGQGPYGYTF. In nucleotides, the CDR3 is TGTGCCAGCACCTCCCGGGGACAGGGTCCCTATGGCTACACCTTC.